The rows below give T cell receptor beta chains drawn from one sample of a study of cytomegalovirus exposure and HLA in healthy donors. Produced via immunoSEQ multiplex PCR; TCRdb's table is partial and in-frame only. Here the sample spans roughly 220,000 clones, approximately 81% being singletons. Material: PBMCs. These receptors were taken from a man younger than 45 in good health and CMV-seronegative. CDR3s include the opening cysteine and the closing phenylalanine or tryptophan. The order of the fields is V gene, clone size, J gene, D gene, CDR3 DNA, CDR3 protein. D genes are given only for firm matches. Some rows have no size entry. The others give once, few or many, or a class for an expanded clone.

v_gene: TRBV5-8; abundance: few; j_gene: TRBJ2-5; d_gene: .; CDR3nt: TGTGCCAGCATCCTCCCTCCGGGGGAGACCCAGTACTTC; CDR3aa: CASILPPGETQYF
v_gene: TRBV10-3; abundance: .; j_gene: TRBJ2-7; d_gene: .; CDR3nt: TGTGCCATCAGTGGAGGACAGCGAAGCTCCTACGAGCAGTACTTC; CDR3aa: CAISGGQRSSYEQYF
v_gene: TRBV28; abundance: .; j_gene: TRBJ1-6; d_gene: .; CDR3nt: TGTGCCATCCTCCCCGGCAGAGGGAATTCACCCCTCCACTTT; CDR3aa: CAILPGRGNSPLHF
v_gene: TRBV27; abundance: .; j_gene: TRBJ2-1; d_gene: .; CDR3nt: TGTGCCAGCAGTTCAGATGGACTGGCTGAGCAGTTCTTC; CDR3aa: CASSSDGLAEQFF
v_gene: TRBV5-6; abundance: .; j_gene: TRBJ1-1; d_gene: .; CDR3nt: TGTGCCAGCAGCTTGTCAGGGGCGAACACTGAAGCTTTCTTT; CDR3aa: CASSLSGANTEAFF
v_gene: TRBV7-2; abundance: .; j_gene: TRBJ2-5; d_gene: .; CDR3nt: TGTGCCAGCAGGCGTGGGGCGCAAGAGACCCAGTACTTC; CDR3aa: CASRRGAQETQYF
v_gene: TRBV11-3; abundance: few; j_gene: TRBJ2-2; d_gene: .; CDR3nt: TGTGCCAGCAGTCGACAGGTGGGACTAACCGCCGGGGAGCTGTTTTTT; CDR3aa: CASSRQVGLTAGELFF
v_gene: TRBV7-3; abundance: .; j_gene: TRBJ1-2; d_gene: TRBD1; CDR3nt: TGTGCCAGCAGTTTCGGGACAGGTTATGGCTACACCTTC; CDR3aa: CASSFGTGYGYTF
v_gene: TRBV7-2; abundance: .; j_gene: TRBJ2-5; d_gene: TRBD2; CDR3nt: TGTGCCAGCAGCTTAGCGGGACTAGCGGGGGCAGAGACCCAGTACTTC; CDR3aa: CASSLAGLAGAETQYF
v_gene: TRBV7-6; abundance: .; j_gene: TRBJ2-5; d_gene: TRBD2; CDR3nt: TGTGCCAGCAGCTTAGTGGGACTAGCGGGGAAAGAGACCCAGTACTTC; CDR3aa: CASSLVGLAGKETQYF
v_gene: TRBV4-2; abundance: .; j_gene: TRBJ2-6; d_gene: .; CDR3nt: TGTGCCAGCAGCCCCTGGAGGGCTGGGGCCAACGTCCTGACTTTC; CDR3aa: CASSPWRAGANVLTF
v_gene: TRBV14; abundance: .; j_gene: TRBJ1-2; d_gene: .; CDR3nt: TGTGCCAGCAGCCAAGATGGGGCCCCTTATGGCTACACCTTC; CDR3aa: CASSQDGAPYGYTF
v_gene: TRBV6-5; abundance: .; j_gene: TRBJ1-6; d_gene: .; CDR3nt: TGTGCCAGCAGCAGGACTGGGAAGGGTAATTCACCCCTCCACTTT; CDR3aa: CASSRTGKGNSPLHF
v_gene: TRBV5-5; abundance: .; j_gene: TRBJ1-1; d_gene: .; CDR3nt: TGTGCCAGCAGCTTGACGGTACACACTGAAGCTTTCTTT; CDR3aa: CASSLTVHTEAFF
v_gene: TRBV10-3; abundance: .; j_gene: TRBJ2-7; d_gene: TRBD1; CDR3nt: TGTGCCACCTGGACAGGGGGCTCCTACGAGCAGTACTTC; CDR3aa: CATWTGGSYEQYF
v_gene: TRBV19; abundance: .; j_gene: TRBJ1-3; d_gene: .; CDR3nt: TGTGCCAGTAGTCCAGGTGGGGGCAGGGCTCTCTCTGGAAACACCATATATTTT; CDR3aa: CASSPGGGRALSGNTIYF
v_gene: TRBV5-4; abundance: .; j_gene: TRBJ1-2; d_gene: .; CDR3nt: TGTGCCAGCAGCTTGGGGGGAGCAAGGAGCTACTATGGCTACACCTTC; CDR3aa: CASSLGGARSYYGYTF
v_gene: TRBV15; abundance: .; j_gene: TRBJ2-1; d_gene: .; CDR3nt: TGTGCCACCAGCAGAGATCGGGGTGGGAATGAGCAGTTCTTC; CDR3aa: CATSRDRGGNEQFF
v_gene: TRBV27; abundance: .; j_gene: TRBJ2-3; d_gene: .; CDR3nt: TGTGCCAGCGGACGGGGTCCCACAGATACGCAGTATTTT; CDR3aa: CASGRGPTDTQYF
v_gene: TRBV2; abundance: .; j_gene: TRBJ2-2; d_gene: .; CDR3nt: TGTGCCAGCTCCCGGGGGTCCGGAACCGGGGAGCTGTTTTTT; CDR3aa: CASSRGSGTGELFF
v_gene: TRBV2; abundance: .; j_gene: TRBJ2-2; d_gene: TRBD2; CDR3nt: TGTGCCAGCAGTGACCGACTAGCCGGAGGGCTGTTTTTT; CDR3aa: CASSDRLAGGLFF
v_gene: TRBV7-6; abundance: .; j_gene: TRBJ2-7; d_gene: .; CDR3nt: TGTGCCAGCAGCACTGGGACATACGGCTACGAGCAGTACTTC; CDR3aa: CASSTGTYGYEQYF
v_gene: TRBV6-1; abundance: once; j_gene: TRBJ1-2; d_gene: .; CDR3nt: TGTGCCAGCAGCTTAACCGGGTCCTCTATCTATGGCTACACCTTC; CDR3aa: CASSLTGSSIYGYTF
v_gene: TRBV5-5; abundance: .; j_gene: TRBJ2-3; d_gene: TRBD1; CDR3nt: TGTGCCAGCAGCATCGGGACAGCCTCCCACACAGATACGCAGTATTTT; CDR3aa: CASSIGTASHTDTQYF
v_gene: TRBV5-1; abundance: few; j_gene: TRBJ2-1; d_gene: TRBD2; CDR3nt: TGCGCCAGCAGCGTTAGCGGGCCACCCTTAAATGAGCAGTTCTTC; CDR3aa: CASSVSGPPLNEQFF